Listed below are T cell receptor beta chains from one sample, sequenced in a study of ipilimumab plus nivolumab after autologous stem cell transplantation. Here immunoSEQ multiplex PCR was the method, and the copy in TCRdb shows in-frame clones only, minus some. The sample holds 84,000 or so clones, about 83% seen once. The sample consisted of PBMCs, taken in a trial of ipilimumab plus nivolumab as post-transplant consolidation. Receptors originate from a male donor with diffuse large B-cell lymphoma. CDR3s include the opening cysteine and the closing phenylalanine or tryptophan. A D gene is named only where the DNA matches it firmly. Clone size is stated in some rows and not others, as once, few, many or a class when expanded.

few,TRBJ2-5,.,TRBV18,TGTGCCAGCTCACCGGGGGGAGGAGAGACCCAGTACTTC,CASSPGGGETQYF
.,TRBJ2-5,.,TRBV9,TGTGCCAGCAGCGTAGCATGGGGGCGACAATGGGAGACCCAGTACTTC,CASSVAWGRQWETQYF
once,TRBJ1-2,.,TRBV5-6,TGTGCCAGCAGCTTGGTGGAGGTTAACTATGGCTACACCTTC,CASSLVEVNYGYTF
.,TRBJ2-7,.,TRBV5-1,TGCGCCAGCAGCTTCACGGGGACCTCCTACGAGCAGTACTTC,CASSFTGTSYEQYF
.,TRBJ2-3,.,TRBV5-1,TGCGCCAGCAGCTGGCGCAGGGAAGATACGCAGTATTTT,CASSWRREDTQYF
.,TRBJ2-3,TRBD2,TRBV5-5,TGTGCCAGCCTACTAGCGGGGATCGATACGCAGTATTTT,CASLLAGIDTQYF
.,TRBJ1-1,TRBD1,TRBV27,TGTGCCAGCAGTCCACGACAGGGGCGCACTGAAGCTTTCTTT,CASSPRQGRTEAFF
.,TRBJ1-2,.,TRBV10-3,TGTGCCATCAGCCCGGCAGGGTCGGGCTACACCTTC,CAISPAGSGYTF
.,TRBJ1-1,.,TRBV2,TGTGCCAGCACCACATGGGGGGTGAACACTGAAGCTTTCTTT,CASTTWGVNTEAFF
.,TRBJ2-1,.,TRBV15,TGTGCCACCAGGAAGAGGGGGGGGCTCTACAATGAGCAGTTCTTC,CATRKRGGLYNEQFF
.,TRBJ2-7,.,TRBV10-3,TGTGCCATCAGTGAGGGGCCCACTACCTCCTACGAGCAGTGCTTC,CAISEGPTTSYEQCF
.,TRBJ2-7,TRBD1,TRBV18,TGTGCCAGCTCTTCGGGACAGGGTCACCACGAGCAGTACTTC,CASSSGQGHHEQYF
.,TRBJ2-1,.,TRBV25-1,TGTGCCAGCAGTGCCCCGGGACTTCACAATGAGCAGTTCTTC,CASSAPGLHNEQFF
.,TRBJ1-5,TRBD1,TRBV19,TGTGCCAGTAGTGAAGAGGGGGCAGGACGACAGCCCCAGCATTTT,CASSEEGAGRQPQHF
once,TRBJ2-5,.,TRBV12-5,TGTGCTAGTGGTTCGGGCGGAAACCAAGAGACCCAGTACTTC,CASGSGGNQETQYF
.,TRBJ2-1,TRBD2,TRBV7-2,TGTGCCAGCAGCTTACAATGGCTAGCGGGGGGGCCGGGTGAGCAGTTCTTC,CASSLQWLAGGPGEQFF
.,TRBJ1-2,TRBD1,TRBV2,TGTGCCAGCAGTGTCTGGACAGGGGCCGATGGCTACACCTTC,CASSVWTGADGYTF
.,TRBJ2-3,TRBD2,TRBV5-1,TGCGCCAGCAGCTCCTCCGGGACTAGCGGAGCTACGCAAGATACGCAGTATTTT,CASSSSGTSGATQDTQYF
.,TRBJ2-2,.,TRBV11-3,TGTGCCAGCGGATACGGAAACACCGGGGAGCTGTTTTTT,CASGYGNTGELFF
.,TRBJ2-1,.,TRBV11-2,TGTGCCAGCAGCCCTGCGTACAATGAGCAGTTCTTC,CASSPAYNEQFF
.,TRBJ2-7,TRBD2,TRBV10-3,TGTGCCTGCTCTAGGGCTAGCGGGGCAGAATACGAGCAGTACTTC,CACSRASGAEYEQYF
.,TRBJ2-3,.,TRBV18,TGTGCCAGCTCGAGACAGGAGCGCACAGATACGCAGTATTTT,CASSRQERTDTQYF
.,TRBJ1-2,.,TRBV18,TGTGCCAGCTCCGGTGCGGGGGCTTCGAACTATGGCTACACCTTC,CASSGAGASNYGYTF
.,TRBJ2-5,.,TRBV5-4,TGTGCCAGCAGCTTGCCGCCGGGGGAGACCCAGTACTTC,CASSLPPGETQYF
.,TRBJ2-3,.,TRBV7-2,TGTGCCAGCAGCTTAGGTTCGGCAGCGGGTCAGGATACGCAGTATTTT,CASSLGSAAGQDTQYF
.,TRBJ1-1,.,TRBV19,TGTGCCAGTAGTATGAGAGGGACTGAAGCTTTCTTT,CASSMRGTEAFF
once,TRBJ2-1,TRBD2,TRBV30,TGTGCCTGGAGGCGGGGAGGGCAGGATGAGCAGTTCTTC,CAWRRGGQDEQFF
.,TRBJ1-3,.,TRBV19,TGTGCCTCCTCCTCAGGGGCGGCCTTCTCTGGGAACACCATATATTTT,CASSSGAAFSGNTIYF
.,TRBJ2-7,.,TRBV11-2,TGTGCCAGCAGCTTAGACAGGGGGGGTGAGCAGTACTTC,CASSLDRGGEQYF
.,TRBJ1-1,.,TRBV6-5,TGTGCCAGCAGGGCTCCGGAGCGGTCGAACACTGAAGCTTTCTTT,CASRAPERSNTEAFF
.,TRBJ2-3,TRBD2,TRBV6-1,TGTGCCAGCAGTCTCATAGCGGGGGGGCAAGATACGCAGTATTTT,CASSLIAGGQDTQYF
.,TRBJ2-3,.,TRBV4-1,TGCGCCAGCAGCCAAGGGGACTCGGGACCCAGAAGGTCTACGCAGTATTTT,CASSQGDSGPRRSTQYF
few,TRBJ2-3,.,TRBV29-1,TGCAGCGTTGAACGCACAGTCAGCACAGATACGCAGTATTTT,CSVERTVSTDTQYF
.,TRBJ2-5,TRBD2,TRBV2,TGTGCCAGCAGAGAACTAGCGGGGGTTGAGACCCAGTACTTC,CASRELAGVETQYF
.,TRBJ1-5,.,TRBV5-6,TGTGCCAGCAGCTTGGGCCAGGGGATATATAGCAATCAGCCCCAGCATTTT,CASSLGQGIYSNQPQHF
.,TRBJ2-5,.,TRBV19,TGTGCCAGTAGTATAGTTGGCCTCCTAGAGACCCAGTACTTC,CASSIVGLLETQYF
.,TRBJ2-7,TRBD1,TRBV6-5,TGTGCCAGCATTTCCCGGACAGGGAAAGGCGAGCAGTACTTC,CASISRTGKGEQYF
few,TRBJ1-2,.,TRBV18,TGTGCCAGCTCCCCCACAGGGAGATATGGCTACACCTTC,CASSPTGRYGYTF
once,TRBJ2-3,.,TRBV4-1,TGCGCCAGCAGCCAAGCGATAGCCGTTCGCACGGATACGCAGTATTTT,CASSQAIAVRTDTQYF
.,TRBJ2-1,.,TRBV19,TGTGCCAGTGGGGGCGGGCCTCCGTCCTTCTTC,CASGGGPPSFF
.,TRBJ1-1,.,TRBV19,TGTGCCAGTAGTATAGGGGGAGGGGGTGAGAACACTGAAGCTTTCTTT,CASSIGGGGENTEAFF
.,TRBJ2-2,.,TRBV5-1,TGCGCCAGCAGCTTGGGACACCGGGATTTGAACACCGGGGAGCTGTTTTTT,CASSLGHRDLNTGELFF
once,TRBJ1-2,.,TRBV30,TGTGCCTGGAGTGTAGGTACTCGTGGAGTCAGCGGCTACACCTTC,CAWSVGTRGVSGYTF
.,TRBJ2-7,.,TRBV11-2,TGTGCCAGCAGCTTAGCCCACAACTTCTACGAGCAGTACTTC,CASSLAHNFYEQYF
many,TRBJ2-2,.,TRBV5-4,TGTGCCAGCAGCTTCTATCGCTCAAAGAACACCGGGGAGCTGTTTTTT,CASSFYRSKNTGELFF
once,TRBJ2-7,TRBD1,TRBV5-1,TGCGCCAGCAGCTGGGGTGGGACAGGGTCCGACGAGCAGTACTTC,CASSWGGTGSDEQYF
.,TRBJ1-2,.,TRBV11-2,TGTGCCAGCAGCTCGACTCCGCGGGGATGGGGCTACACCTTC,CASSSTPRGWGYTF
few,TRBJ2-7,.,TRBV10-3,TGTGCCATCAAGGGCGAGGGGGAGCAGTACTTC,CAIKGEGEQYF
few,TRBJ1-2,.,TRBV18,TGTGCCAGCTCAACGGCTCACCCCCCTAACTATGGCTACACCTTC,CASSTAHPPNYGYTF